This T cell receptor beta chain comes out of a study of blood T cell repertoires in COVID-19 (dated by TCRdb to 2018 to 2020). General notes on the study: Samples from collaborators originated in the United States, Italy and Spain and spanned both the acute and convalescent phases of COVID-19. The samples were drawn from the first 160 participants of the ongoing ImmuneRACE study and from 950 to 1,500 subjects provided by 6 global collaborators. Subjects who had been exposed to COVID-19, were actively infected with it, or had recovered from it provided the deeply sampled blood TCRbeta repertoires that made up the dataset. The repertoires were released in a freely available public database meant as a resource for research on the immune response to SARS-CoV-2. A de-identified subject ID, COVID-19 status, age in years and sex were almost always included in the sample metadata. The material from the prospective study consisted of cDNA or gDNA derived from T cells, B-cell-depleted T cells, or PBMCs. Where available, HLA class I and class II types were taken from metadata supplied by the sample provider and were not determined by assay-based typing.

Participants in the prospective study were aged about 18 to 95 years, lived in under 30 United States geographic areas, and enrolled through a virtual design. Cohort assignment in the prospective study relied on participant-reported clinical history from a screening survey and a study questionnaire. Mobile phlebotomists in the prospective study collected whole blood, serum and a nasopharyngeal or oropharyngeal swab from every participant. Additional blood draws and questionnaires over an approximately two-month period could optionally be provided by prospective study participants. Blood samples from the prospective study were shipped frozen or at room temperature prior to DNA extraction. V and J lose 5 bases and 1 base, and a span of 14 bases separates them. CDR1 and CDR2, looked up from the germline V gene (reference sequence), are LNHNV and YYDKDF. Counted from cysteine to phenylalanine, this CDR3 has 15 amino acids. CDR3 DNA is the only sequence kept; it has 45 bases, read in frame from the first base.

TCRbeta CDR3 regions were amplified from genomic DNA by means of the immunoSEQ Assay, a bias-controlled multiplex PCR. Regarding the original processing steps: The number of nucleated cells in each sample was estimated by amplification of reference gene primers within the assay. Sequence reads were collapsed and filtered to measure the absolute abundance of every unique TCRbeta CDR3 rearrangement. For each sample, productive Simpson clonality was calculated as the square root of Simpson's diversity index over productive rearrangements. What TCRdb holds here is the immuneACCESS table cut down to in-frame rearrangements. Part of the clones is not present; checked against another copy, under half of the missing clones reflect an unresolved V gene, and the others are unexplained. The V and J calls and the clone size are those of that table, but D and trimming were determined from the DNA. In this sample the table shows a few hundred thousand clones, roughly 85% of which occur a single time. The biggest ten clones account for 3.5% to 4% of the sample.

What the authors observed across the whole study: The amount of clinical and demographic metadata varied by source and participant and was provided uncurated.

Comments on this clone: The clone's antigen remains unknown. No base-level quality is on record; no much larger clone is a single base apart.

The sequencing sample was made of PBMCs or T cells enriched from blood (not recorded which). The TCR originated in a woman aged 40 to 55 with acute COVID-19. The sequence links TRBV15 to TRBJ1-1; a confident D gene designation cannot be given. In nucleotide form, the sequence is TGTGCCACCAGCGTTGGGCCCCATAAGAACACTGAAGCTTTCTTT. It translates to CATSVGPHKNTEAFF.